This T cell receptor beta chain was profiled in a study of shared clonotypes between healthy human individuals. Study outcomes and limitations: When naive CD4 clonotypes were compared across a handful of donors, about 4.9% were shared. A small donor pool kept down the genetic and exposure-history diversity that was represented.

Libraries were prepared by immunoSEQ multiplex PCR; TCRdb keeps only in-frame clonotypes and omits some of them. The sample includes millions of clones, more than 80% of them seen just once. Turning to this clone: Its antigen is unidentified. This CDR3 is also generated by other DNA sequences in the sample.

Material for sequencing was naive CD4+ T cells from PBMCs. Regarding subset: CD45RA+ positively selected. The sequence derives from a man aged 18 to 30 in good health. Some clones in this sample may be carry-over from other donors' samples.

CDR3 sequence (DNA): TGTGCCAGCAGCTTAAGTCTCGCGGCGACATACAATGAGCAGTTCTTC. Amino acids: CASSLSLAATYNEQFF. This chain connects TRBV7-9 to TRBJ2-1; unclear D gene. Trimming took 2 bases from V and 4 from J, leaving 15 bases between them. CDR3 length equals 16 residues. Per the germline V gene, CDR1 is SEHNR and CDR2 is FQNEAQ (reference sequence).